This T cell receptor beta chain emerged from a study of graft-versus-host responses after intestinal transplantation. From germline, CDR1 is SGHVS and CDR2 FQNEAQ. The V gene end was trimmed by 6 bases and the J gene end by 11 bases; junction bases not matched to a gene: 10. This CDR3 comprises 14 residues. Profiled with immunoSEQ multiplex PCR; TCRdb holds only in-frame clones, not every one. The table has under 7,000 clones, around 76% seen once. From the graft tissue, intraepithelial and lamina propria lymphocytes were released through processing. This receptor was obtained from a human patient who received an intestinal transplant, so some T cells may come from the graft donor. The J gene is TRBJ1-6, the V gene TRBV7-8, with TRBD1 identical over 7 bases. Source: ileum tissue, taken approximately 230 days after intestinal transplant. The CDR3 region has the DNA TGTGCCAGCAGTGACAGGGTGCGGAATCCACCCCTCCACTTT. Translating it yields CASSDRVRNPPLHF.